This T cell receptor beta chain stems from a study of blood T cell repertoires in COVID-19 (TCRdb year 2020). Looking at the study overall: The collaborator samples originated in the United States, Italy and Spain and spanned the acute and convalescent phases of COVID-19. The prospective study material was composed of cDNA or gDNA derived from T cells, B-cell-depleted T cells, or PBMCs. Deeply sampled blood TCRbeta repertoires from subjects exposed to, actively infected with, or recovered from COVID-19 were included in the dataset. The repertoires were released in a freely available public database intended as a resource for research on the immune response to SARS-CoV-2. Samples were obtained from the ongoing ImmuneRACE study (first 160 participants) and from 1,200 or so subjects provided by 6 global collaborators. Sample metadata almost always included a de-identified subject ID, COVID-19 status, age in years and sex. Where available, HLA class I and class II types were obtained from metadata supplied by the sample provider rather than from assay-based typing. General findings and caveats noted by the study authors: Clinical and demographic metadata were provided uncurated, with the amount varying by source and participant.

Whole blood was collected in K2EDTA tubes by collaborating institutions according to the institutions' own protocols. For TCRbeta analysis, collaborators shipped samples as frozen whole blood, isolated PBMCs, or DNA extracted from either of those sample types. The CDR3 spans 14 residues, from the cysteine through the phenylalanine. Just the 42-base CDR3 DNA is kept, in frame starting at base 1. V has 6 bases trimmed and J has 8 bases trimmed; junction bases matching no gene number 7. Looking up the germline V gene yields CDR1 MNHEY and CDR2 SVGAGI. TCRbeta CDR3 regions were amplified from genomic DNA by means of the immunoSEQ Assay, a bias-controlled multiplex PCR. In the paper's pipeline: The number of nucleated cells in each sample was estimated by amplification of reference gene primers within the assay. To quantify the absolute abundance of each unique TCRbeta CDR3 rearrangement, sequence reads were collapsed and filtered. For each sample, productive Simpson clonality was calculated as the square root of Simpson's diversity index over productive rearrangements. TCRdb stores this immuneACCESS table with in-frame sequences only. Part of the clones is absent; in the studies checked, under half of the shortfall reflects unresolved V genes, and no reason is known for the rest. From that table come the V and J calls and clone size; the DNA was used to work out D and trimming. The sample includes about 120,000 clones, with roughly four fifths observed a single time. The leading ten clones occupy 7.9% of the sample.

Remarks on this clone: Its antigen target is currently unknown. Base qualities are not at hand, and no much larger clone is one base apart.

The V and J segments used are TRBV6-5 and TRBJ1-6; TRBD1 matches 7 bases in the middle. This sequence was found in a human donor in a cohort sampled during active COVID-19. The source material was peripheral blood. At the DNA level, the sequence is TGTGCCAGCAGCCGGGGACAGACTTATTCACCCCTCCACTTT. The resulting protein is CASSRGQTYSPLHF.